The 10 T cell receptor beta chains reported below all come from one sample, sequenced in a study of T cells in Graves' hyperthyroidism and ophthalmopathy. Amplification of TCR beta CDR3 regions was performed using RNA transcripts as template. A set of HTBI primers served as the primers for a first-round RT-PCR of the TCR CDR3. Using its own MiXCR run on the multiplex PCR reads, TCRdb lists one record per CDR3 protein. This sample carries roughly 100,000 distinct CDR3 sequences, around 42% of them seen once, and the ten largest clones take roughly 10%. The sequenced material came from peripheral blood or thyroid tissue (not recorded which). Every receptor here comes from a woman aged 25 to 45 with Graves' hyperthyroidism.

A note on this clonotype: It is unclear where the CDR3 begins or ends on the DNA, so no DNA is shown, and the CDR3 is as TCRdb lists it. The V gene is TRBV11-2, the J gene TRBJ1-1; the D call in the table, TRBD1, was not verified against the DNA. From its first to its last residue, the CDR3 has 20 amino acids. In germline, CDR1 is SGHAT, CDR2 FQNNGV. The CDR3 protein is CASSFYICSAPDAGGTEAFF.

The chain's CDR3 is CSARGLAGGLTVPDTQYF. The CDR3 bases are TGCAGTGCTAGAGGGCTAGCGGGAGGGTTAACTGTCCCAGATACGCAGTATTTT. The chain uses TRBV20-1 and TRBJ2-3; 12 positions agree with TRBD2. Germline V gene sequence: CDR1 DFQATT, CDR2 SNEGSKA (reference sequence). This CDR3 region has 18 residues. V lost 1 base, J lost 4 bases, and 12 bases stayed unmatched.

Ten or more counts support this clonotype. The chain employs TRBV7-6 and TRBJ2-2; 9 bases fit TRBD2. V trimming: 5 bases; J trimming: 3 bases; junction bases outside the gene matches: 7. Germline V gives CDR1 SGHVS, CDR2 FNYEAQ. This CDR3 comprises 16 residues. The CDR3 spells CASSPLAGTDTGELFF. The DNA of the CDR3 is TGTGCCAGCAGCCCTCTAGCGGGAACAGACACCGGGGAGCTGTTTTTT.

This clonotype appeared a few times. The chain employs TRBV28 and TRBJ2-7; 10 nucleotides agree with TRBD2. Trimming removed 3 bases from V and 0 bases from J; junction bases left unmatched: 5. This CDR3 spans 16 amino acids. CDR1 and CDR2 (germline): MDHEN, SYDVKM. CDR3 in amino acids: CASSFAGLAVSYEQYF. The CDR3 DNA reads as TGTGCCAGCAGTTTCGCCGGACTAGCGGTCTCCTACGAGCAGTACTTC.

This clonotype was seen repeatedly, ten times or more. V usage is TRBV28 and J usage is TRBJ1-5; D is unresolved. The CDR3 has 15 amino acids. CDR1 is MDHEN, CDR2 SYDVKM, per germline. Trimming removed 2 bases from V and 3 bases from J, with 11 bases in between. CDR3 sequence: CASSLIQSFNQPQHF. The CDR3 DNA reads TGTGCCAGCAGTTTAATCCAGTCGTTCAATCAGCCCCAGCATTTT.

V and J are TRBV25-1 and TRBJ1-1; TRBD1 is a possible D gene (5 bases). V lost 10 bases and J 7 bases, leaving 16 bases between the germline ends. CDR3 size: 12 residues. Looked up from germline, CDR1 is MGHDK and CDR2 is SYGVNS. Here the CDR3 reads CATREPGGEAFF. The CDR3 bases are TGTGCCACCCGGGAACCCGGGGGTGAAGCTTTCTTT.

This clonotype was recorded many times. The chain has TRBV28 and TRBJ1-2; possibly TRBD1 for D (6 bases). The CDR3 sequence is 14 residues long. The ends were cut back, 9 bases at V and 7 bases at J, with 21 bases in the middle. Germline V lookup: CDR1 MDHEN, CDR2 SYDVKM. The CDR3 region is CASMNAGTSVGYTF. CDR3 DNA: TGTGCCAGTATGAATGCCGGGACAAGCGTTGGCTACACCTTC.

The chain combines TRBV28 with TRBJ2-3, with D possibly TRBD2 on 6 matching bases. The CDR3 extends over 14 amino acids. From germline, CDR1 is MDHEN and CDR2 SYDVKM. Deletions cut 3 bases from V and 1 base from J, with 8 bases between. The CDR3 DNA reads as TGTGCCAGCAGTTTCCTAGCGCGCACAGATACGCAGTATTTT. Amino acid sequence: CASSFLARTDTQYF.

This clonotype was recorded many times. The chain carries TRBV3-1 and TRBJ1-3, with D hard to call. Trimming pared 4 bases from V and 3 bases from J, leaving 10 bases between. This CDR3 has 14 amino acids. Germline V gives CDR1 LGHDT, CDR2 YNNKEL (reference sequence). The CDR3 region is CASSPRDLGNTIYF. The DNA for the CDR3 is TGTGCCAGCAGCCCACGGGATCTTGGAAACACCATATATTTT.

In this sample, this clonotype turned up a few times. The genes are TRBV29-1 and TRBJ2-2; D unclear. Germline V CDR1 and CDR2: SQVTM, ANQGSEA. V lost 7 bases, J lost 4 bases, and 7 bases lay in between. CDR3 length equals 11 residues. The CDR3 loop reads CSARGTGELFF. In DNA form, the CDR3 reads TGCAGCGCCAGAGGCACCGGGGAGCTGTTTTTT.